This T cell receptor (beta chain) emerged from a study of T cells in Graves' hyperthyroidism and ophthalmopathy. Whole-study results and caveats: Ophthalmopathy onset followed model prediction by a median approximately 6.2 months.

Diagnoses rested on clinical symptoms, serum thyroxine and TRAb, thyroid ultrasound and orbital computed tomography. Fresh peripheral blood, around 10 ml, yielded the PBMCs. The table lists this clonotype with many counts. Antigen unknown. The CDR3 covers 16 residues. V lost 1 base, J lost 5 bases, and 15 bases lay in between. The investigators amplified TCR beta CDR3 regions from RNA transcripts. In the first-round RT-PCR of the TCR CDR3, the HTBI primer set was used. TCRdb reanalysed the multiplex PCR reads using MiXCR and keeps one entry per CDR3 protein. This sample carries some 560,000 distinct CDR3 sequences, more than 15% of them seen once, and the ten largest clones take about 7%.

The genes are TRBV12-3 or TRBV12-4 and TRBJ2-1; unclear D gene. This sequence was found in a woman in her twenties or thirties with Graves' hyperthyroidism. Source material: blood. CDR3 sequence reads: CASSLGLLETDNEQFF. The CDR3 DNA follows: TGTGCCAGCAGTTTAGGGTTGCTAGAGACGGACAATGAGCAGTTCTTC.